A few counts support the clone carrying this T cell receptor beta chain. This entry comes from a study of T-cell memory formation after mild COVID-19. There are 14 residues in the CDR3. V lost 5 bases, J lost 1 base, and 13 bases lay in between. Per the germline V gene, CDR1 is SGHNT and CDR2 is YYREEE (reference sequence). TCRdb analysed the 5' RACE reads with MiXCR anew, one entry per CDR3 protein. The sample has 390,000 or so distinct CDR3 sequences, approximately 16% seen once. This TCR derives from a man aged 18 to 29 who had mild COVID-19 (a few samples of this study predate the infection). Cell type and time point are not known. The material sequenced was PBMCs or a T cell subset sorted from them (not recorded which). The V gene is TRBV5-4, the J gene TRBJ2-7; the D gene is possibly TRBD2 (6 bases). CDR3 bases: TGTGCCAGCAGACCCGGGGGTGATTCCTACGAGCAGTACTTC. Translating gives CASRPGGDSYEQYF.